These 14 T cell receptor beta chains share one sample of origin, sequenced in a study of Graves' ophthalmopathy and Graves' hyperthyroidism. Amplifying from RNA transcripts, the study obtained TCR beta CDR3 regions. HTBI-primed RT-PCR formed the first round, and a multiplex PCR formed the second. TCRdb used MiXCR to reprocess the multiplex PCR reads, holding one entry per CDR3 protein. In the table there are approximately 700,000 distinct CDR3 sequences, under 50% of which are singletons. The sample taken for sequencing was peripheral blood. These receptors were obtained from an adult man with Graves' ophthalmopathy.

The chain carries TRBV25-1 and TRBJ2-5, with D possibly matching TRBD1 (5 bases). This CDR3 has 16 amino acids. CDR1 and CDR2 from the germline V gene are MGHDK and SYGVNS. CDR3 amino acids: CARDPSQGEVKETQYF. For the CDR3, the DNA is TGTGCTAGAGACCCATCCCAGGGCGAGGTTAAAGAGACCCAGTACTTC.

Ten or more counts support this clonotype. V is TRBV27 and J is TRBJ1-1, with TRBD1 as a possible D gene (5 bases). Trimming cost V 4 bases and J 3 bases, with 12 bases left between them. The CDR3 is 14 residues long. CDR1 and CDR2 from the germline V gene are MNHEY and SMNVEV (reference sequence). The CDR3 reads CASSSRVEDTEAFF. In DNA, the CDR3 is TGTGCCAGCAGTTCCAGGGTCGAAGACACTGAAGCTTTCTTT.

This clonotype has only a few counts. J is TRBJ1-6 and V is TRBV6-5; D remains unclear. There are 17 residues in the CDR3. Trimming pared 0 bases from V and 8 bases from J, leaving 17 bases between. The V gene's germline CDR1 is MNHEY and CDR2 SVGAGI. The CDR3, as DNA: TGTGCCAGCAGTTACTCGAACAGTAGGGTTCGTGATTCACCCCTCCACTTT. Translating it yields CASSYSNSRVRDSPLHF.

Of note for this clonotype: This sequence may be a read error, since a much larger clone differs from it by one base. V is TRBV12-3 or TRBV12-4 and J is TRBJ2-7, with D perhaps matching TRBD1 (5 bases). This CDR3 is built from 15 residues. The chain's CDR3 is CASRADSLGSGEQHF. CDR3 DNA sequence: TGTGCCAGCAGGGCCGACAGTCTCGGGTCGGGCGAGCAGCACTTC.

Comments on this clonotype: A read error is possible here, since a much larger clone lies one base away. The V gene is TRBV19, the J gene TRBJ2-2; tentatively, D is TRBD1 or TRBD2 (5 bases each). The CDR3 totals 17 residues. Germline loops: CDR1 LNHDA, CDR2 SQIVND (reference sequence). The CDR3 spells CASSLDAATANTGALFF. The CDR3 nucleotides read TGTGCCAGCAGTTTAGATGCCGCGACAGCGAACACCGGGGCGCTGTTTTTT. Drawing the rest from reference TRBV19 and TRBJ2-2, the complete variable domain is DGGITQSPKYLFRKEGQNVTLSCEQNLNHDAMYWYRQDPGQGLRLIYYSQIVNDFQKGDIAEGYSVSREKKESFPLTVTSAQKNPTAFYLCASSLDAATANTGALFFGEGSRLTVL.

The table lists this clonotype with many counts. The V and J genes are TRBV19 and TRBJ1-6, with D possibly matching TRBD1 (6 bases). Germline V lookup: CDR1 LNHDA, CDR2 SQIVND (reference sequence). V gave up 1 base and J gave up 7 bases, with 14 bases separating them. CDR3 length: 16 residues. In DNA form, the CDR3 reads TGTGCCAGTAGTATAGGCCCGACAGGTGGGAATTCACCCCTCCACTTT. This codes for CASSIGPTGGNSPLHF.

In this sample, this clonotype turned up once. A read error may explain this, as a much larger clone is one base away. V and J are TRBV9 and TRBJ2-7; TRBD2 matches 9 bases. The CDR3 is 15 residues long. The V gene's germline CDR1 is SGDLS and CDR2 YYNGEE. As DNA, the CDR3 is TGTGCCAGCAACGTAGGCCCTAGCGGGGCTTACGAGCAGTACTTC. This translates into CASNVGPSGAYEQYF.

This chain links TRBV20-1 with TRBJ2-7; 8 nucleotides match TRBD1. This CDR3 has 13 amino acids. J gave up 5 bases and V 3 bases, and 6 bases lay outside the gene matches. Germline CDR1 and CDR2: DFQATT and SNEGSKA (reference sequence). The CDR3 protein is CSASLRGPDEQYF. The DNA for the CDR3 is TGCAGTGCTAGTCTCAGGGGGCCGGACGAGCAGTACTTC.

CDR3 DNA sequence: TGTGCCAGCAGCCAAGAGGCGGGGCCTTGGGATTCACCCCTCCACTTT. It codes for CASSQEAGPWDSPLHF. This chain connects TRBV4-2 to TRBJ1-6; tentatively, D is TRBD1 (5 bases). The germline V gene encodes CDR1 LGHNA and CDR2 YNFKEQ. The length of the CDR3 is 16 residues. Trimming stripped 0 bases from V and 8 bases from J, with 14 bases between.

The CDR3, as DNA: TGTGCCACCAGTGATCGTACAGGACAAGGAGAGGATGGCTACACCTTC. It specifies CATSDRTGQGEDGYTF. V and J are TRBV24-1 and TRBJ1-2, with D perhaps matching TRBD1 (5 bases). CDR3 length: 16 amino acids. Germline V CDR1 and CDR2: KGHDR, SFDVKD. Trimming stripped 3 bases from V and 6 bases from J, with 19 bases between.

The J gene is TRBJ2-7, the V gene TRBV7-2; 8 nucleotides agree with TRBD2. This CDR3 region has 15 residues. Germline loops: CDR1 SGHTA, CDR2 FQGNSA. With V trimmed by 4 bases and J by 4 bases, 9 bases remained unmatched. CDR3 in DNA: TGTGCCAGCAGCTCCTCCGGGGGGGCCGCTTACGAGCAGTACTTC. Translated, it gives CASSSSGGAAYEQYF. Variable domain in full (rest from reference TRBV7-2 and TRBJ2-7): GAGVSQSPSNKVTEKGKDVELRCDPISGHTALYWYRQSLGQGLEFLIYFQGNSAPDKSGLPSDRFSAERTGGSVSTLTIQRTQQEDSAVYLCASSSSGGAAYEQYFGPGTRLTVT.

For this clonotype: This may arise from a read error, as a much more abundant clone is one base away. Here the CDR3 DNA reads TGTGCCAGCAGCGAAGGGTCAGGGGGCCGGGGGGCCAACGTCCCGACTTTC. Translated: CASSEGSGGRGANVPTF. The chain recombines TRBV7-3 with TRBJ2-6, with a possible D match to TRBD1 (8 bases). The V gene's germline CDR1 is SGHTA and CDR2 FQGTGA. The CDR3 runs 17 residues.

The rearrangement links TRBV19 to TRBJ2-2; no reliable D call. V was shortened by 5 bases and J by 6 bases, with 10 bases between the two germline ends. Germline-derived CDR1 and CDR2 are LNHDA and SQIVND (reference sequence). The CDR3 totals 13 residues. The CDR3 DNA reads as TGTGCCAGTAGTGTACGAGGTTCCGGGGAGCTGTTTTTT. It translates to CASSVRGSGELFF.

The chain joins TRBV29-1 to TRBJ2-5, with 8 bases lining up with TRBD2. The CDR3 consists of 12 residues. Germline V lookup: CDR1 SQVTM, CDR2 ANQGSEA. The junction had 7 bases not matched to a gene; V was cut back by 7 bases and J by 6 bases. The CDR3 loop reads CSGRGGRQTQYF. Here the CDR3 DNA reads TGCAGCGGGCGCGGGGGGCGGCAGACCCAGTACTTC.